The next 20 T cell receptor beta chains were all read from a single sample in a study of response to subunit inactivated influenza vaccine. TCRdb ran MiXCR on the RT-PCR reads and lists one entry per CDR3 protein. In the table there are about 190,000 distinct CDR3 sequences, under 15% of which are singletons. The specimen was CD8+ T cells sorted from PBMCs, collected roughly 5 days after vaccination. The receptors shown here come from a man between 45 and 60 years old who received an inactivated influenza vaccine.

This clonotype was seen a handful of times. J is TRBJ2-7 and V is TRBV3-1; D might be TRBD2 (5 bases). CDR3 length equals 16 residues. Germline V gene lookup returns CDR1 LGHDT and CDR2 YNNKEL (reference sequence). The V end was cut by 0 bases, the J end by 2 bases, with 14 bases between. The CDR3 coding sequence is TGTGCCAGCAGCCAAGATCCGGGAACAAGTGCCTACGAGCAGTACTTC. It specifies CASSQDPGTSAYEQYF.

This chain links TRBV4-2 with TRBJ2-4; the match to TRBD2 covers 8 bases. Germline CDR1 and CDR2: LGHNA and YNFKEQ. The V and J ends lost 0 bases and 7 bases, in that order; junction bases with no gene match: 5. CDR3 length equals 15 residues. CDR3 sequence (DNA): TGTGCCAGCAGCCAAGATACTAGCGGCAGGAACATTCAGTACTTC. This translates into CASSQDTSGRNIQYF.

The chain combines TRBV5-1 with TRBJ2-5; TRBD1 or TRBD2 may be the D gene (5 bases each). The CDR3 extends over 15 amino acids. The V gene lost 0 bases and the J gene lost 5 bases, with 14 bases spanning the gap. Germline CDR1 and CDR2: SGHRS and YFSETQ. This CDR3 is CASSLVRHWDETQYF. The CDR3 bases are TGCGCCAGCAGCTTGGTGAGACACTGGGACGAGACCCAGTACTTC.

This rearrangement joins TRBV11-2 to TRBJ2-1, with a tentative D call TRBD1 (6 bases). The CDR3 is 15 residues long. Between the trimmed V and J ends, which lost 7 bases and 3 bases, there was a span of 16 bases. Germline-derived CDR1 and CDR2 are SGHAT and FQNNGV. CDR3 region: CASTILGDNYNEQFF. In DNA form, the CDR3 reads TGTGCCAGCACCATCCTTGGGGACAACTACAATGAGCAGTTCTTC.

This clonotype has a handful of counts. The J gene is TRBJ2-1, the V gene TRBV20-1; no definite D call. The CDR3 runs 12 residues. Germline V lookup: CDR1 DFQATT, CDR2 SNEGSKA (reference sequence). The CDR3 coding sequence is TGCAATTTGGACCGAACCTACAATGAGCAGTTCTTC. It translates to CNLDRTYNEQFF.

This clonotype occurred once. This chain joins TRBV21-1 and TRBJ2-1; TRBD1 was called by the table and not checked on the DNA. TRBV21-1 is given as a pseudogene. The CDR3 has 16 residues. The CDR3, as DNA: TGTGCCAGCAGCAAAGCCAAGAGGACAGGATACAATGAGCAGTTCTTC. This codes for CASSKAKRTGYNEQFF.

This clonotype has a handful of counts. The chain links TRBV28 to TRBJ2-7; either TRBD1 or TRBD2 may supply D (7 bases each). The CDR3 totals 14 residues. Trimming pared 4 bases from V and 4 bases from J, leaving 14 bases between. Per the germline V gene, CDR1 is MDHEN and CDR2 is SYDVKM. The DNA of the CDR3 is TGTGCCAGCAGTTATACAGGGGAGGGATACGAGCAGTACTTC. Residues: CASSYTGEGYEQYF.

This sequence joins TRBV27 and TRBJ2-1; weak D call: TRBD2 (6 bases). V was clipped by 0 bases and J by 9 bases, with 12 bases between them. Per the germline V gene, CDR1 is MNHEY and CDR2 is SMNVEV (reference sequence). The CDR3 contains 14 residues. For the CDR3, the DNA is TGTGCCAGCAGTTTATCAGATGTCGGGGGTGAGCAGTTCTTC. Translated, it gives CASSLSDVGGEQFF.

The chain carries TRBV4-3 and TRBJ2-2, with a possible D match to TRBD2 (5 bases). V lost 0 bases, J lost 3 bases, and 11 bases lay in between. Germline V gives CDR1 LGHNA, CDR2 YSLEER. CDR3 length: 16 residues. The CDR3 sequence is CASSQDAEGDTGELFF. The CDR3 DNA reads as TGCGCCAGCAGCCAAGATGCTGAGGGCGACACCGGGGAGCTGTTTTTT.

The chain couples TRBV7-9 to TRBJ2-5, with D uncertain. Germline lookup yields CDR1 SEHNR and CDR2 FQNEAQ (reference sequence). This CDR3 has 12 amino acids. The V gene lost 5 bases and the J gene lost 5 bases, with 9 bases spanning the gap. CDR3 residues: CASSGGGETQYF. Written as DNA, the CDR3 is TGTGCCAGCAGCGGTGGTGGGGAGACCCAGTACTTC. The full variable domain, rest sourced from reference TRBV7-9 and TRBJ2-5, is DTGVSQNPRHKITKRGQNVTFRCDPISEHNRLYWYRQTLGQGPEFLTYFQNEAQLEKSRLLSDRFSAERPKGSFSTLEIQRTEQGDSAMYLCASSGGGETQYFGPGTRLLVL.

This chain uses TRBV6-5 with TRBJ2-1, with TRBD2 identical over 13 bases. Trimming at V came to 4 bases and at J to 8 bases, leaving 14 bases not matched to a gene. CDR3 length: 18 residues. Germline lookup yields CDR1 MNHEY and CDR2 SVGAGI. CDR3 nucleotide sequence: TGTGCCAGCAGTTCCTTTCCGGGACTAGCGGGAAGACGCGATGAGCAGTTCTTC. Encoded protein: CASSSFPGLAGRRDEQFF.

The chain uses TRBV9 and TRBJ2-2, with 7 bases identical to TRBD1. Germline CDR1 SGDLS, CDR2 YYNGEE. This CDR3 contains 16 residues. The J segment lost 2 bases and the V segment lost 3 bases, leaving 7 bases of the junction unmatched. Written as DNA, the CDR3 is TGTGCCAGCAGCGCTCCGGGACAGTTAAACACCGGGGAGCTGTTTTTT. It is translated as CASSAPGQLNTGELFF. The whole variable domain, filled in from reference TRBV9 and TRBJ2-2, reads DSGVTQTPKHLITATGQRVTLRCSPRSGDLSVYWYQQSLDQGLQFLIQYYNGEERAKGNILERFSAQQFPDLHSELNLSSLELGDSALYFCASSAPGQLNTGELFFGEGSRLTVL.

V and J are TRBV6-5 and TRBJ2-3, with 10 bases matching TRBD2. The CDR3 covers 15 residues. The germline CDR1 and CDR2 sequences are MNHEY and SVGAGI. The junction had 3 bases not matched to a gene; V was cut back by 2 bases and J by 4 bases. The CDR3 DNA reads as TGTGCCAGCAGTTACGAAGCGGGGGGGCCAGATACGCAGTATTTT. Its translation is CASSYEAGGPDTQYF.

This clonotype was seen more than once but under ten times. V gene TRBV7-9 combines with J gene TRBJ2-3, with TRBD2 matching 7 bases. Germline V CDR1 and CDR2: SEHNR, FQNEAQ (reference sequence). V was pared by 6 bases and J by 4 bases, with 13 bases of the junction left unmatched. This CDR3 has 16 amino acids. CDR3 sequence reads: CASRSSGRGDPDTQYF. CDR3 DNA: TGTGCCAGCAGGAGTAGCGGACGGGGGGACCCAGATACGCAGTATTTT.

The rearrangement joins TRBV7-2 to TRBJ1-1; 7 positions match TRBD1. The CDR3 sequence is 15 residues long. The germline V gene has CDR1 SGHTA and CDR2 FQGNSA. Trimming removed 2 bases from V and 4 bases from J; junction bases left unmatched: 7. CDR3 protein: CASSLSYQGGTEAFF. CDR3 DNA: TGTGCCAGCAGCTTAAGCTATCAGGGGGGCACTGAAGCTTTCTTT.

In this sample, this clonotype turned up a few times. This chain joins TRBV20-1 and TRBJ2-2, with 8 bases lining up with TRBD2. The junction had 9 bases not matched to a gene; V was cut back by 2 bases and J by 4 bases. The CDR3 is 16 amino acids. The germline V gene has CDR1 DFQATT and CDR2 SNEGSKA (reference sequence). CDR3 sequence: CSARRNAGTSTGELFF. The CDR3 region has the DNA TGCAGTGCTAGACGTAATGCCGGGACTAGCACCGGGGAGCTGTTTTTT.

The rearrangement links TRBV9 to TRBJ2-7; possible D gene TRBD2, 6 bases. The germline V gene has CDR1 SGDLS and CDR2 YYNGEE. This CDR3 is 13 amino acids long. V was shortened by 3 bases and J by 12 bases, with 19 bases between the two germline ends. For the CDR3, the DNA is TGTGCCAGCAGCGCTCCTCGGGAGCTTAGGATGTACTTC. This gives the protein CASSAPRELRMYF.

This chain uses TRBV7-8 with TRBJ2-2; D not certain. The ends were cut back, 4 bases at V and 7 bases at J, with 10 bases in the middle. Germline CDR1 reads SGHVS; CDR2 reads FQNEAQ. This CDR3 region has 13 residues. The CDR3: CASSSGSLGELFF. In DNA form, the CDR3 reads TGTGCCAGCAGCTCAGGCTCCCTCGGGGAGCTGTTTTTT.

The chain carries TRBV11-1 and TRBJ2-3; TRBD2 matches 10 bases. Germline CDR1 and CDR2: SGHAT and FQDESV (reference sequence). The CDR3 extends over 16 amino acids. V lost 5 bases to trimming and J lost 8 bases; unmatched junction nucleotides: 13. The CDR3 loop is CASSPGLARVPGTQYF. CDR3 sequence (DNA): TGTGCCAGCAGCCCGGGACTAGCGAGAGTTCCAGGTACGCAGTATTTT.

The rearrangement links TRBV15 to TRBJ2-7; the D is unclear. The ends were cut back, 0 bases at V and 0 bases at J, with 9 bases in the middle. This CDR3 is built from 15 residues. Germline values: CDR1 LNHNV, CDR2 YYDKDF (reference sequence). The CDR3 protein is CATSREYPSSYEQYF. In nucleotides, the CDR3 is TGTGCCACCAGCAGAGAGTATCCTAGCTCCTACGAGCAGTACTTC.